This T cell receptor (beta chain) was retrieved from a study of blood T cell repertoires in COVID-19. Study summary: Collection of acute and convalescent COVID-19 samples took place in the United States, Italy and Spain. Sources were T cells, B-cell-depleted T cells, or PBMCs; the material itself was cDNA or gDNA.

This clone turned up a few times. V lost 5 bases to trimming and J lost 8 bases; unmatched junction nucleotides: 5. This CDR3 has 11 amino acids. CDR1 DFQATT and CDR2 SNEGSKA come from the germline V gene (reference sequence). Methods used by the authors: Estimates of nucleated cell counts were drawn from the amplification of reference gene primers. Generated by immunoSEQ multiplex PCR, the TCRdb table keeps only in-frame clones and is missing some. V, J and clone size derive from that table, while D and trimming were established from the DNA sequence. This table has about 170,000 clones, roughly 86% appearing once.

The clonotype was recovered from a man in his forties or fifties with active or convalescent COVID-19. This chain connects TRBV20-1 to TRBJ1-1; the match to TRBD1 covers 7 bases. The sequenced sample was peripheral blood. The CDR3, as DNA: TGCAGTGCTGGGAAGACAGGGGAAGCTTTCTTT. Its protein product is CSAGKTGEAFF.